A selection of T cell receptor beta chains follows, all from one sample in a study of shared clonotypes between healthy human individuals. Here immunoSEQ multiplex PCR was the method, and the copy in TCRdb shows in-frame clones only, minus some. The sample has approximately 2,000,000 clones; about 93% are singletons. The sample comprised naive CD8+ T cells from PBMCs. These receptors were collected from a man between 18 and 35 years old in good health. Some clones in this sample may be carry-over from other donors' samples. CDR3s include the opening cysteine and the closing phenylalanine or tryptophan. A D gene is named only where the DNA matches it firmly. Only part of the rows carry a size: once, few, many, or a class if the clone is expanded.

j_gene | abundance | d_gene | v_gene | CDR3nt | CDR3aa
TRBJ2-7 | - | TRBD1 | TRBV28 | TGTGCCAGCAGTTTAGAGGCCGGACAGGGGAGCTCCTACGAGCAGTACTTC | CASSLEAGQGSSYEQYF
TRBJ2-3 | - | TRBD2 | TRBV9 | TGTGCCAGCAGCGTCGGACTAGCAGCTAGCACAGATACGCAGTATTTT | CASSVGLAASTDTQYF
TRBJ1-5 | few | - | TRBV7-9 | TGTGCCAGCAGCAAAGACGGAGGGGCTCAGCCCCAGCATTTT | CASSKDGGAQPQHF
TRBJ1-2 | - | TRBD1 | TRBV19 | TGTGCCAGTAGTACACACAGGGGGTATGGCTACACCTTC | CASSTHRGYGYTF
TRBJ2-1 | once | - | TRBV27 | TGTGCCAGCAGTGGGACTCACTACAATGAGCAGTTCTTC | CASSGTHYNEQFF
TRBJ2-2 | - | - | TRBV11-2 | TGTGCCAGCAGCTTAGGACAGCCGAACACCGGGGAGCTGTTTTTT | CASSLGQPNTGELFF
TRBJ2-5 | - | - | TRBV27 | TGTGCCAGCAGCTGGGGCGTCCGCCAAGAGACCCAGTACTTC | CASSWGVRQETQYF
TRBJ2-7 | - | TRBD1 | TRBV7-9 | TGTGCCAGCAGCACCCGGGACAGGAGCCCCTACGAGCAGTACTTC | CASSTRDRSPYEQYF
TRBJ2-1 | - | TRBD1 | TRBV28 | TGTGCCAGCAGCTTTAGGACAGGGGGCTTTTTCGATGAGCAGTTCTTC | CASSFRTGGFFDEQFF
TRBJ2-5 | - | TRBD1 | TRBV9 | TGTGCCAGCAGCCCGGACAGGACAAAGACCCAGTACTTC | CASSPDRTKTQYF
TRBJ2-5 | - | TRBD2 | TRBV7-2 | TGTGCCAGCAGCGCGACCTTGACTAGCCGGGATGGAGAGACCCAGTACTTC | CASSATLTSRDGETQYF
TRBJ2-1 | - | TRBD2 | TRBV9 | TGTGCCAGCAGCCCTAGCGGGAGTGGCAATGAGCAGTTCTTC | CASSPSGSGNEQFF
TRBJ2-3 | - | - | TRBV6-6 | TGTGCCAGCAGTTTCGTCACAGATACGCAGTATTTT | CASSFVTDTQYF
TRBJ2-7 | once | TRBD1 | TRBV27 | TGTGCCAGCAGCTTGGACAGGGCCACCTACGAGCAGTACTTC | CASSLDRATYEQYF
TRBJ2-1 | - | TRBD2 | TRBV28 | TGTGCCAGCACCCTAGCGGGGGGTTTTTCCTACAATGAGCAGTTCTTC | CASTLAGGFSYNEQFF
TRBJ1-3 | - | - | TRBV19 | TGTGCCAGTAACGCCCACCGTGAGAGCTCTGGAAACACCATATATTTT | CASNAHRESSGNTIYF
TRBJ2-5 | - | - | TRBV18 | TGTGCCAGCTCACCAAGACTAGTTATGGAGACCCAGTACTTC | CASSPRLVMETQYF
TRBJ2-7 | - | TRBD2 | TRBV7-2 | TGTGCCAGCAGTTCGGGACTAGCGGCTTCCTACGAGCAGTACTTC | CASSSGLAASYEQYF
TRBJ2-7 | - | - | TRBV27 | TGTGCCAGCAGTCATCAGTCAGAAGCCTACGAGCAGTACTTC | CASSHQSEAYEQYF
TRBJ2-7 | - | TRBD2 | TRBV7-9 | TGTGCCAGCAGCCCCCCCCAGGCGGGAGGGCCAAAGGGTTACGAGCAGTACTTC | CASSPPQAGGPKGYEQYF
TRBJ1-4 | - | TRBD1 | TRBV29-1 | TGCAGCGCACGACCGACAGGGCCCTTAGAAAAACTGTTTTTT | CSARPTGPLEKLFF
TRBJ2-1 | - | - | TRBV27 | TGTGCCAGCAGTTTATTTTCCCCTAGGGATGAGCAGTTCTTC | CASSLFSPRDEQFF
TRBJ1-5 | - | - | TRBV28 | TGTGCCAGCAGCCAACAGGGTAGCAATCAGCCCCAGCATTTT | CASSQQGSNQPQHF
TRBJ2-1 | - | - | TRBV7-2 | TGTGCCAGCAGCTTAGCATCGCAGGGACGGGGGTATGAGCAGTTCTTC | CASSLASQGRGYEQFF
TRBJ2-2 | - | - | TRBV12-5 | TGTGCTAGTGGTTTCCGGGGCGGGGAGCTGTTTTTT | CASGFRGGELFF
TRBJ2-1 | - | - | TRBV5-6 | TGTGCCAGCAGCTTGGATCAGCCCAACAATGAGCAGTTCTTC | CASSLDQPNNEQFF
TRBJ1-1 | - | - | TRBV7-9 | TGTGCCAGCAGCTTAGTAGGGGGGAACACTGAAGCTTTCTTT | CASSLVGGNTEAFF
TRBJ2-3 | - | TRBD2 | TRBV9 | TGTGCCAGCACCCTGGGGGGGGGCACAGATACGCAGTATTTT | CASTLGGGTDTQYF
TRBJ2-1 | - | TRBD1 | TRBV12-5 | TGTGCTAGTGGTATATTGTCCCTACGGGAGGGGACAGGGGATGCCGATGTCGATGAGCAGTTCTTC | CASGILSLREGTGDADVDEQFF
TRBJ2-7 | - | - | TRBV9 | TGTGCCAGCAGCGCCGGAGGAGGGGACCAGTACTTC | CASSAGGGDQYF
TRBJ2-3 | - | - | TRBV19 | TGTGCCAGTAAGGGTGTTTGGGGGAGGACAGATACGCAGTATTTT | CASKGVWGRTDTQYF
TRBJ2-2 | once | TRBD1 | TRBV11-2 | TGTGCCAGCAGCCAAAGGGGGCGAGCCGGGGAGCTGTTTTTT | CASSQRGRAGELFF
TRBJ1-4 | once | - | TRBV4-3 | TGCGCCAGCAGCCAAAACGGGGACGTATTTGAAAAACTGTTTTTT | CASSQNGDVFEKLFF
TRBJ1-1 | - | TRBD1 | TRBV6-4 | TGTGCCAGCAGCATGGGGACAGCTGAAGCTTTCTTT | CASSMGTAEAFF
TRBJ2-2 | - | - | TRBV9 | TGTGCCAGCAGCGTACGGGGTCCCGGGGAGCTGTTTTTT | CASSVRGPGELFF
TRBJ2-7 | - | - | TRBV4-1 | TGCGCCAGCAGCCGCCTGGGAGGGACAAGCCAATACGAGCAGTACTTC | CASSRLGGTSQYEQYF
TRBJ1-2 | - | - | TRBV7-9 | TGTGCCAGCAGCTCCTACTCCTTGACCCAGCCCCCTAACTATGGCTACACCTTC | CASSSYSLTQPPNYGYTF
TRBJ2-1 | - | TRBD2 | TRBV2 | TGTGCCAGCAGTGAAGGTGGGAGGGCGTTCTTC | CASSEGGRAFF
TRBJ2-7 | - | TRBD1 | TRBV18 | TGTGCCAGCTCACCCCAACAGGGGACCCATTACGAGCAGTACTTC | CASSPQQGTHYEQYF
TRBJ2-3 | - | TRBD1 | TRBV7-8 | TGTGCCAGCAGCTTAGGGACAGGGTTTGCAGATACGCAGTATTTT | CASSLGTGFADTQYF